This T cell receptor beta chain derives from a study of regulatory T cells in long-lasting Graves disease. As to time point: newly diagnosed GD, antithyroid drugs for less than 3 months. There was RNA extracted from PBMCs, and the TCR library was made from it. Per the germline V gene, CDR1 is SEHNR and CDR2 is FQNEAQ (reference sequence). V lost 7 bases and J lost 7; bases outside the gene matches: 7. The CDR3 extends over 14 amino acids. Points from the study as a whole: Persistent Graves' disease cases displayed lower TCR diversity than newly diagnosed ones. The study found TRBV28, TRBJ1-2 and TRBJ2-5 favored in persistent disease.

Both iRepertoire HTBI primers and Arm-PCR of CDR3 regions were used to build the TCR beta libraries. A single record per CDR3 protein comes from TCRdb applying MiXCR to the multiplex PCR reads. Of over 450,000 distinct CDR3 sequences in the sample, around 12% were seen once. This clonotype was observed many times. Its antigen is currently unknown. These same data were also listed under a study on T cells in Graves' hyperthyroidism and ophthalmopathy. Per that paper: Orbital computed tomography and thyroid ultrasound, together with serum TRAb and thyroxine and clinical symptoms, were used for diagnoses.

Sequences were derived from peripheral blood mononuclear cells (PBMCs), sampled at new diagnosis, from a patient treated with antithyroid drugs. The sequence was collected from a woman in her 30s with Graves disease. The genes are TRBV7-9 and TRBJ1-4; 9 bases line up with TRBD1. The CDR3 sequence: CASTSTGGVEKLFF. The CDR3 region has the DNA TGTGCCAGCACCTCAACAGGGGGCGTTGAAAAACTGTTTTTT.